This T cell receptor beta chain was documented in a study of cytomegalovirus exposure and HLA in healthy donors. The PCR employed 60 Vbeta primers together with 13 Jbeta primers. The repertoire was sequenced with immunoSEQ multiplex PCR; TCRdb's copy has only in-frame clones and lacks some. Of around 140,000 clones listed, approximately 80% were seen once; the top ten hold approximately 2.4%. In regard to this clone: The antigen is unknown. At the DNA level, this CDR3 is encoded by other sequences in the same sample as well.

Study-wide findings and caveats: Reportedly, HLA-A and HLA-B alleles of most subjects were accurately predicted from TCR beta. CMV serostatus alone was available as immune exposure information.

Sequences were obtained from PBMCs. The clonotype comes from a male donor in good health and CMV-seronegative.

CDR3 amino acids: CASSFSSEQYF. CDR3 bases: TGTGCCAGCAGCTTTTCCAGCGAGCAGTACTTC. V gene TRBV7-9 combines with J gene TRBJ2-7; D unresolved. The CDR3 length is 11 residues. Germline V lookup: CDR1 SEHNR, CDR2 FQNEAQ (reference sequence). V lost 3 bases to trimming and J lost 6 bases, with 6 bases between them.